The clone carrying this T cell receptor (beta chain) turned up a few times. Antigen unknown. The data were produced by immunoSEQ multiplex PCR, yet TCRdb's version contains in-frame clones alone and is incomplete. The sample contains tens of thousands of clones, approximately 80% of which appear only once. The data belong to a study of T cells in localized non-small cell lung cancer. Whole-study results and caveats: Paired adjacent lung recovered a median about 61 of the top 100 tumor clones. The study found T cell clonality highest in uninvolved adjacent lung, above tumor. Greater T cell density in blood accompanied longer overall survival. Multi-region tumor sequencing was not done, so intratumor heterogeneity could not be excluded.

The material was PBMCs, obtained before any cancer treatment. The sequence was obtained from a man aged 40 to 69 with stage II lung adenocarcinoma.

The chain's CDR3 is CASSVGIPRGKREMADTQYF. The CDR3 bases are TGTGCCAGCAGCGTAGGCATCCCCCGAGGGAAGCGGGAGATGGCAGATACGCAGTATTTT. The chain links TRBV9 to TRBJ2-3; 8 nucleotides align to TRBD2. CDR1 is SGDLS and CDR2 is YYNGEE in the germline V gene. V trimming: 0 bases; J trimming: 4 bases; junction bases outside the gene matches: 19. CDR3 length: 20 amino acids.